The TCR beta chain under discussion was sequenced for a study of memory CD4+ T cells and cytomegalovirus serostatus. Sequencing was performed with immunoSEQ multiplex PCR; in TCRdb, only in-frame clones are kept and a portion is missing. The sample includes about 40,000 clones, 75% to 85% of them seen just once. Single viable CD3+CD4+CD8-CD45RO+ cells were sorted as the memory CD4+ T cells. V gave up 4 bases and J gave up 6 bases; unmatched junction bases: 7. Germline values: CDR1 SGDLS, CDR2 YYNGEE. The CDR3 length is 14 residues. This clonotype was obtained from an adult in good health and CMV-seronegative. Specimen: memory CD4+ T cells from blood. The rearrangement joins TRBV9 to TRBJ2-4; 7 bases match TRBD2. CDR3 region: CASSRAGGTNIQYF. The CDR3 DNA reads TGTGCCAGCAGCCGGGCCGGGGGGACAAACATTCAGTACTTC.